Listed here is a single TCR beta chain. This record belongs to a study of blood T cells in healthy people across ages. The V end was cut by 1 base, the J end by 6 bases, with 13 bases between. Germline assignment: CDR1 LGHDT and CDR2 YNNKEL (reference sequence). The CDR3 length is 15 residues. Primers used in a second PCR of roughly 6 to 11 cycles were a sample-barcoded 5' primer and a J-beta primer mix. TCRdb re-called the 5' RACE reads with MiXCR, one entry per CDR3 protein. The table shows some 1.5 million distinct CDR3 sequences, with about 42% occurring only once. This sequence was found in a woman between 18 and 29 years old in good health. The gene calls are TRBV3-1 and TRBJ2-1; D is perhaps TRBD1 or TRBD2 (6 bases each). Sequencing was carried out using blood. CDR3 bases: TGTGCCAGCAGCCAAGTTGGGGGGCTCCGCAATGAGCAGTTCTTC. This translates into CASSQVGGLRNEQFF.